One sample yielded the 19 T cell receptor beta chains listed below, sequenced in a study of cytomegalovirus exposure and HLA in healthy donors. It was with 60 Vbeta and 13 Jbeta primers that the PCR ran. The table came from immunoSEQ multiplex PCR; TCRdb's copy has only in-frame clones and leaves some out. Found here are 95,000 to 150,000 clones, about 80% of them singletons; the top ten hold 7.5% to 9.5%. Sequences were obtained from PBMCs. These receptors were collected from a female donor in good health and CMV-seropositive.

The rearrangement uses TRBV9 and TRBJ1-1, with 9 bases identical to TRBD1. The V segment lost 4 bases and the J segment 7 bases; nucleotides outside the gene matches: 5. The CDR3 is 13 amino acids. CDR1 is SGDLS, CDR2 YYNGEE, per germline. DNA for the CDR3: TGTGCCAGCAGCCCAGGGGACAGGGATGAAGCTTTCTTT. Encoded protein: CASSPGDRDEAFF. The full variable domain, in which reference TRBV9 and TRBJ1-1 provide the parts outside the CDR3, is DSGVTQTPKHLITATGQRVTLRCSPRSGDLSVYWYQQSLDQGLQFLIQYYNGEERAKGNILERFSAQQFPDLHSELNLSSLELGDSALYFCASSPGDRDEAFFGQGTRLTVV.

The rearrangement uses TRBV4-1 and TRBJ2-1; D may be TRBD1 (5 bases). Germline V gene sequence: CDR1 MGHRA, CDR2 YSYEKL. Trimming pared 1 base from V and 0 bases from J, leaving 10 bases between. This CDR3 has 16 residues. The CDR3 nucleotides read TGCGCCAGCAGCCAAGCAGCAGGGTACTCCTACAATGAGCAGTTCTTC. Translation: CASSQAAGYSYNEQFF.

V gene TRBV4-3 combines with J gene TRBJ1-3, with TRBD1 as a possible D gene (6 bases). This CDR3 is built from 15 residues. Germline CDR1 LGHNA, CDR2 YSLEER. The germline V and J ends were trimmed by 0 bases and 2 bases, with 8 bases remaining between them. The CDR3 is CASSQEAGAGNTIYF. The DNA of the CDR3 is TGCGCCAGCAGCCAAGAGGCAGGGGCTGGAAACACCATATATTTT.

This clone has just one count. The CDR3 spells CASRGDRRSGANVLTF. The CDR3 region has the DNA TGTGCCAGCAGGGGGGACAGGCGCTCTGGGGCCAACGTCCTGACTTTC. V and J are TRBV2 and TRBJ2-6; TRBD1 matches at 8 bases. Losses at the gene ends were 6 bases for V and 0 bases for J; bases not matched to a gene: 4. CDR3 length: 16 amino acids. CDR1 and CDR2 from the germline V gene are SNHLY and FYNNEI.

The rearrangement joins TRBV25-1 to TRBJ1-1, with 7 bases lining up with TRBD1. Germline V gene sequence: CDR1 MGHDK, CDR2 SYGVNS. J gave up 1 base and V 6 bases, and 14 bases lay outside the gene matches. The CDR3 is 17 amino acids. The CDR3 DNA follows: TGTGCCAGCAGCCCCATGGTCGGACAGGCGAGGAACACTGAAGCTTTCTTT. Translating gives CASSPMVGQARNTEAFF.

The gene calls are TRBV5-1 and TRBJ2-7; the match to TRBD2 covers 10 bases. The V and J ends lost 4 bases and 1 base, in that order; junction bases with no gene match: 5. The CDR3 has 15 residues. Germline V gene sequence: CDR1 SGHRS, CDR2 YFSETQ. The CDR3 DNA sequence: TGCGCCAGCAGCCGGACTAGCGGCGATTCCTACGAGCAGTACTTC. Its protein is CASSRTSGDSYEQYF.

The CDR3 is CASSLGVRGGDTEAFF. As DNA, the CDR3 is TGTGCCAGCAGCTTAGGGGTTAGGGGTGGGGACACTGAAGCTTTCTTT. V gene TRBV7-9 combines with J gene TRBJ1-1, with D perhaps matching TRBD1 (5 bases). CDR3 length: 16 residues. V was clipped by 1 base and J by 3 bases, with 15 bases between them. Germline V gene data show CDR1 as SEHNR and CDR2 as FQNEAQ (reference sequence).

The chain recombines TRBV13 with TRBJ2-1; possible D gene TRBD1, 6 bases. Germline V gene data show CDR1 as PRHDT and CDR2 as FYEKMQ (reference sequence). V lost 3 bases, J lost 1 base, and 13 bases lay in between. This CDR3 region has 16 residues. The CDR3 DNA is TGTGCCAGCAGCTTTTTTACAGGGCGGTCCTACAATGAGCAGTTCTTC. This translates into CASSFFTGRSYNEQFF.

The J gene is TRBJ1-5, the V gene TRBV4-3; D remains ambiguous. From germline, CDR1 is LGHNA and CDR2 YSLEER. The CDR3 consists of 15 residues. V lost 0 bases, J lost 5 bases, and 11 bases lay in between. The CDR3 DNA follows: TGCGCCAGCAGCCAAGAGAGGGCCTCCTATCAGCCCCAGCATTTT. Translated: CASSQERASYQPQHF.

The V and J genes are TRBV2 and TRBJ2-7, with 8 bases that match TRBD1. Germline-derived CDR1 and CDR2 are SNHLY and FYNNEI. J gave up 9 bases and V 1 base, and 11 bases lay outside the gene matches. CDR3 size: 15 residues. CDR3 residues: CASSEVTGQGGAQYF. The CDR3 DNA reads TGTGCCAGCAGTGAAGTCACCGGACAGGGAGGAGCGCAGTACTTC.

J is TRBJ2-5 and V is TRBV28; 7 bases match TRBD2. Germline values: CDR1 MDHEN, CDR2 SYDVKM. The ends lost 8 bases at V and 1 base at J; junction bases unmatched: 13. CDR3 length equals 16 residues. DNA of the CDR3: TGTGCCAGCTCCAGAGCGGGGACGGCAGGCCAAGAGACCCAGTACTTC. It translates to CASSRAGTAGQETQYF.

The genes are TRBV7-9 and TRBJ2-7; the match to TRBD1 covers 8 bases. Germline-derived CDR1 and CDR2 are SEHNR and FQNEAQ (reference sequence). The CDR3 loop spans 13 amino acids. Germline trimming cut 5 bases from V and 6 bases from J; bases unmatched to any gene: 6. This chain's CDR3 is CASSLGTGGEQYF. CDR3 sequence (DNA): TGTGCCAGCAGCCTCGGGACAGGTGGCGAGCAGTACTTC.

This clone was counted a few times. The same CDR3 can be traced to other DNA sequences in this sample. This chain connects TRBV7-8 to TRBJ1-6, with TRBD1 matching over 7 bases. The CDR3 length is 18 residues. Germline V gene lookup returns CDR1 SGHVS and CDR2 FQNEAQ. Losses at the gene ends were 1 base for V and 0 bases for J; bases not matched to a gene: 6. The CDR3 region has the DNA TGTGCCAGCAGCTTAGGAGGGGGACAGAGCTCCTATAATTCACCCCTCCACTTT. As protein: CASSLGGGQSSYNSPLHF.

This clone was found once. This specimen includes other DNA sequences encoding the same CDR3. The rearrangement links TRBV19 to TRBJ1-5, with a possible D match to TRBD1 (5 bases). The ends were cut back, 3 bases at V and 0 bases at J, with 9 bases in the middle. This CDR3 is built from 15 residues. The germline V gene has CDR1 LNHDA and CDR2 SQIVND (reference sequence). The CDR3 reads CASSIRGNSNQPQHF. In nucleotides, the CDR3 is TGTGCCAGTAGTATCCGGGGGAATAGCAATCAGCCCCAGCATTTT.

The chain employs TRBV19 and TRBJ1-6; no clear D. The CDR3 has 18 residues. The V end was cut by 2 bases, the J end by 0 bases, with 14 bases between. Germline V CDR1 and CDR2: LNHDA, SQIVND (reference sequence). The CDR3 DNA sequence: TGTGCCAGTAGTATACGGACGGGAAGGAGCTCCTATAATTCACCCCTCCACTTT. Its translation: CASSIRTGRSSYNSPLHF.

This chain connects TRBV27 to TRBJ1-2; D remains ambiguous. Germline assignment: CDR1 MNHEY and CDR2 SMNVEV (reference sequence). V was shortened by 5 bases and J by 4 bases, with 23 bases between the two germline ends. The CDR3 totals 17 residues. The chain's CDR3 is CASSPSGGGLPGYGYTF. CDR3 nucleotide sequence: TGTGCCAGCAGTCCCAGTGGTGGAGGGCTCCCGGGCTATGGCTACACCTTC.

The rearrangement links TRBV6-1 to TRBJ1-5, with 7 nucleotides matching TRBD1. Germline V gene lookup returns CDR1 MNHNS and CDR2 SASEGT. The V gene end was trimmed by 1 base and the J gene end by 0 bases; junction bases not matched to a gene: 0. CDR3 length: 15 residues. Written as DNA, the CDR3 is TGTGCCAGCAGTGAAGGGACAGGTAGCAATCAGCCCCAGCATTTT. It codes for CASSEGTGSNQPQHF.

There are a few counts of this clone. The sample has other DNA sequences that encode this CDR3 too. The chain links TRBV19 to TRBJ1-1; D is unresolved. V gave up 2 bases and J gave up 4 bases, with 8 bases separating them. Per germline, CDR1 LNHDA and CDR2 SQIVND (reference sequence). The CDR3 consists of 13 residues. Here the CDR3 DNA reads TGTGCCAGTAGTATACCCGGGAGCACTGAAGCTTTCTTT. It is translated as CASSIPGSTEAFF.

This chain joins TRBV30 and TRBJ1-3; 9 nucleotides agree with TRBD1. V lost 1 base, J lost 4 bases, and 2 bases stayed unmatched. Germline CDR1 reads GTSNPN; CDR2 reads SVGIG (reference sequence). The CDR3 has 14 amino acids. The DNA for the CDR3 is TGTGCCTGGAGTGGGACAGGGGTAGGAAACACCATATATTTT. Translated: CAWSGTGVGNTIYF.